This T cell receptor beta chain is from a study of PD-1 blockade in classical Hodgkin lymphoma. The study's findings and limits: Healthy donors reportedly exceeded newly diagnosed patients in baseline TCR diversity.

Generated by immunoSEQ multiplex PCR, the TCRdb table keeps only in-frame clones and is missing some. The sample holds about 13,000 clones, around 75% seen once. A remark on this clone: The antigen is undetermined.

All trial patients relapsed after autologous stem cell transplantation. Deletions cut 0 bases from V and 6 bases from J, with 10 bases between. CDR1 SGHRS and CDR2 YFSETQ come from the germline V gene. This CDR3 has 14 residues. This receptor was obtained from a human donor with classical Hodgkin lymphoma. J is TRBJ2-1 and V is TRBV5-1; D ambiguous. The sequencing here drew on peripheral blood mononuclear cells (PBMCs), taken at baseline. The CDR3 reads CASSLGFNGNEQFF. The CDR3 nucleotides read TGCGCCAGCAGCTTGGGCTTTAATGGCAATGAGCAGTTCTTC.